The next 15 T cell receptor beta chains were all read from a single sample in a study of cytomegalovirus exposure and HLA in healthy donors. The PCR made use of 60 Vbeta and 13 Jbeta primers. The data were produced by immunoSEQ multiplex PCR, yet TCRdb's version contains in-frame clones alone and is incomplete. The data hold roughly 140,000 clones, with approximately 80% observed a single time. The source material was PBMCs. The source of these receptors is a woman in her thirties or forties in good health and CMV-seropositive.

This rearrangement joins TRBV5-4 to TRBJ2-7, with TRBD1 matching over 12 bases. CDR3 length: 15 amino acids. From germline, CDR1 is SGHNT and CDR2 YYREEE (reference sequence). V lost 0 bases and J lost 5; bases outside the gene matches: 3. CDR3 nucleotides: TGTGCCAGCAGCTTGGGGGGACAGGGGGCTCACGAGCAGTACTTC. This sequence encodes CASSLGGQGAHEQYF.

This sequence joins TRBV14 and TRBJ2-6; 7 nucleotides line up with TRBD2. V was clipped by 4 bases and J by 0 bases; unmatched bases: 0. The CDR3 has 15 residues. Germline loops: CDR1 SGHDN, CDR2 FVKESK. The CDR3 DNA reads TGTGCCAGCAGCCGGGGGGGCTCTGGGGCCAACGTCCTGACTTTC. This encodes CASSRGGSGANVLTF.

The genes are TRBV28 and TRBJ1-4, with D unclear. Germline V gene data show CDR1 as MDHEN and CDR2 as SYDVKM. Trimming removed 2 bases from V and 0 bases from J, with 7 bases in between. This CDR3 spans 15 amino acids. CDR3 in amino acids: CASSLPRSTNEKLFF. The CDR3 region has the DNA TGTGCCAGCAGTTTACCCCGTTCAACTAATGAAAAACTGTTTTTT.

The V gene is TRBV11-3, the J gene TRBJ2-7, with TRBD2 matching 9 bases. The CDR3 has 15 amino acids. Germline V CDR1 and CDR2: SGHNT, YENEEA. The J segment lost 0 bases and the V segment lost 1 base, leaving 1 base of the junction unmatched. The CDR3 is CASSLGTSDSYEQYF. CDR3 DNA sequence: TGTGCCAGCAGCTTAGGGACTAGCGACTCCTACGAGCAGTACTTC.

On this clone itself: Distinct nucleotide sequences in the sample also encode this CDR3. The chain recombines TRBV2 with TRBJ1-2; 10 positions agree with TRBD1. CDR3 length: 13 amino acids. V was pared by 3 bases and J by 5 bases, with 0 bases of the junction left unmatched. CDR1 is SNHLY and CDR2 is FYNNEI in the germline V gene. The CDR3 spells CASSEGQGYGYTF. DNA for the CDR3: TGTGCCAGCAGTGAGGGACAGGGGTATGGCTACACCTTC.

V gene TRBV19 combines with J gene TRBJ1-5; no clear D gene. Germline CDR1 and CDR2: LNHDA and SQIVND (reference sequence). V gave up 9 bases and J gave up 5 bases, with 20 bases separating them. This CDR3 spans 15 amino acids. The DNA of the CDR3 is TGTGCCAGCCTCAAGAGTCCTGGCGGCGATCAGCCCCAGCATTTT. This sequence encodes CASLKSPGGDQPQHF.

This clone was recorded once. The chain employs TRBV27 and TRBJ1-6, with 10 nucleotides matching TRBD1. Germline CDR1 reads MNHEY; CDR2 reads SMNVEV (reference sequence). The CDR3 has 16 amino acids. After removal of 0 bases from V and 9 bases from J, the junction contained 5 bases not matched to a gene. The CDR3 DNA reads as TGTGCCAGCAGTTTATCAAGGGGGACAGGGGTTTCACCCCTCCACTTT. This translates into CASSLSRGTGVSPLHF.

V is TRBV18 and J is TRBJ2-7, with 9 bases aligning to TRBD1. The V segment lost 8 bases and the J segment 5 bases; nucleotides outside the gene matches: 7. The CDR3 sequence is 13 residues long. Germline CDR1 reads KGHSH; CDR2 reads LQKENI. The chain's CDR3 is CASQQGAGDEQYF. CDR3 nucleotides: TGTGCCAGCCAACAGGGGGCCGGCGACGAGCAGTACTTC.

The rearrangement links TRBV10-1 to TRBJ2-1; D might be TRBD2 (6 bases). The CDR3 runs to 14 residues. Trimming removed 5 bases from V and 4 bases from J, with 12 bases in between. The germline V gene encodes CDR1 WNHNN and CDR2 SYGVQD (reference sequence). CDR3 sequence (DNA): TGCGCCAGCAGTACGGGGGTAGGGTACAATGAGCAGTTCTTC. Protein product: CASSTGVGYNEQFF.

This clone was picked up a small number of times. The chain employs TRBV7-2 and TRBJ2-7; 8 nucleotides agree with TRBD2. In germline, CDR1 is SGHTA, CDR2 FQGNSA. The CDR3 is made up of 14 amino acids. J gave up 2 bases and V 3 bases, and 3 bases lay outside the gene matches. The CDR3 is CASSFSGGAYEQYF. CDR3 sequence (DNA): TGTGCCAGCAGCTTTTCCGGGGGGGCCTACGAGCAGTACTTC.

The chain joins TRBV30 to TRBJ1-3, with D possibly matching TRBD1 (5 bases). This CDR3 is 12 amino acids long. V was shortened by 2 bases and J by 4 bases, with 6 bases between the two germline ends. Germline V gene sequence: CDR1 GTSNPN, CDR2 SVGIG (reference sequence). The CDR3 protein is CAWSTGGNTIYF. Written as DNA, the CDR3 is TGTGCCTGGAGTACAGGAGGAAACACCATATATTTT.

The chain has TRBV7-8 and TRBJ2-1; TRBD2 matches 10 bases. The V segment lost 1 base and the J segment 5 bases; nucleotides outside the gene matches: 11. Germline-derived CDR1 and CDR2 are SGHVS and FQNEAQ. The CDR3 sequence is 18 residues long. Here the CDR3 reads CASSLGLAGDPLHNEQFF. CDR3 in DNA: TGTGCCAGCAGCTTAGGTCTAGCGGGAGACCCTCTCCACAATGAGCAGTTCTTC.

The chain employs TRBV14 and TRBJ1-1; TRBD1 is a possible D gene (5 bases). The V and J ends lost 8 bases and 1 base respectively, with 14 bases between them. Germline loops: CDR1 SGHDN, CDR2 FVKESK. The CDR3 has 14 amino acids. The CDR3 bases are TGTGCCAGCGCTAAGACAGAGACGAACACTGAAGCTTTCTTT. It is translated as CASAKTETNTEAFF.

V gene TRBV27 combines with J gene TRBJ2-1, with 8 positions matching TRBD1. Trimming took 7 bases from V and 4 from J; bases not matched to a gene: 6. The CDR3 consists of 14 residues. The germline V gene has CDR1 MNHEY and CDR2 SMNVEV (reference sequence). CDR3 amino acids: CASMRQGSYNEQFF. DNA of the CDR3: TGTGCCAGCATGAGACAGGGGTCTTACAATGAGCAGTTCTTC.

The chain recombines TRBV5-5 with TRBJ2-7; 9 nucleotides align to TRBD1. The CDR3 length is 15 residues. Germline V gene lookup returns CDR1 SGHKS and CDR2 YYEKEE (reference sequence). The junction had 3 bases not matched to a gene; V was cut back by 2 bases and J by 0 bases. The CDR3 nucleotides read TGTGCCAGCAGCTTAGGGACAGGGAGCTCCTACGAGCAGTACTTC. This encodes CASSLGTGSSYEQYF.